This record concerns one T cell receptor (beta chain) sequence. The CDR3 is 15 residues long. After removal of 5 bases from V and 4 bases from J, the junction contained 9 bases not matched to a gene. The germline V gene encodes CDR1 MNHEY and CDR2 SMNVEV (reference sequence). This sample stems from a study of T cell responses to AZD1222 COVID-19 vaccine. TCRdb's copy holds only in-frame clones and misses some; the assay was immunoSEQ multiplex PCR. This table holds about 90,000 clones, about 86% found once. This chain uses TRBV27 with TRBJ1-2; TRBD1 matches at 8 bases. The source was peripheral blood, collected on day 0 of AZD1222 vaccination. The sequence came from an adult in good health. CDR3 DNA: TGTGCCAGCAGTGCAGGACAGGGTCGCTCCTATGGCTACACCTTC. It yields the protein CASSAGQGRSYGYTF.